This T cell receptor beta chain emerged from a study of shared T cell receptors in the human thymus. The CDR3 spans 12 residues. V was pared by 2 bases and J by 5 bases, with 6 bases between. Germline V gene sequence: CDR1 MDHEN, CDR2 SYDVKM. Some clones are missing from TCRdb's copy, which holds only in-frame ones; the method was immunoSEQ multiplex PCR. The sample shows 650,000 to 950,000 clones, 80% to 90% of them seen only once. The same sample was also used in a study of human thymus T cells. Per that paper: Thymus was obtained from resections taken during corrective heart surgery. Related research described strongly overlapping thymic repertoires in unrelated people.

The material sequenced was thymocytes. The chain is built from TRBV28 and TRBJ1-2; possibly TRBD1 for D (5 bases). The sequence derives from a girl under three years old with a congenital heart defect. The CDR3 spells CASSLTGYGYTF. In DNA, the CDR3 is TGTGCCAGCAGTTTAACAGGTTATGGCTACACCTTC.